Listed here are 23 T cell receptor beta chains from one sample, sequenced in a study of T cell changes during pregnancy in multiple sclerosis. Produced via immunoSEQ multiplex PCR; TCRdb's table is partial and in-frame only. The profile shows about 59,000 clones, just over 90% of them singletons. This material consisted of CD4+ T cells from peripheral blood mononuclear cells, taken before pregnancy. These receptors were collected from a female donor with multiple sclerosis, enrolled in a pregnancy study.

The V gene is TRBV10-3, the J gene TRBJ1-2; D gene unclear. V dropped 0 bases and J dropped 3 bases, with 8 bases sitting between them. CDR1 and CDR2 from the germline V gene are ENHRY and SYGVKD. This CDR3 region has 14 residues. CDR3 sequence (DNA): TGTGCCATCAGTGAGTCACCGGGTGACTATGGCTACACCTTC. It specifies CAISESPGDYGYTF.

This chain joins TRBV30 and TRBJ1-2; maybe TRBD1 (5 bases). The CDR3 spans 13 residues. V dropped 2 bases and J dropped 0 bases, with 7 bases sitting between them. The germline V gene has CDR1 GTSNPN and CDR2 SVGIG (reference sequence). The CDR3 DNA follows: TGTGCCTGGAGTCTACAGGCTAACTATGGCTACACCTTC. Protein sequence: CAWSLQANYGYTF.

The chain is built from TRBV10-3 and TRBJ2-1, with D perhaps TRBD1 (6 bases). Germline CDR1 and CDR2: ENHRY and SYGVKD. V gave up 0 bases and J gave up 7 bases, with 10 bases separating them. CDR3 length equals 14 residues. CDR3 DNA sequence: TGTGCCATCAGTGAGTCCGGACAGCAAAATGAGCAGTTCTTC. This codes for CAISESGQQNEQFF.

The chain couples TRBV9 to TRBJ2-2; 8 bases fit TRBD2. This CDR3 region has 17 residues. The germline CDR1 and CDR2 sequences are SGDLS and YYNGEE. V was clipped by 0 bases and J by 1 base; unmatched bases: 5. In nucleotides, the CDR3 is TGTGCCAGCAGCGTAGGGAGCGGGAGCGAGAACACCGGGGAGCTGTTTTTT. Translated: CASSVGSGSENTGELFF.

V usage is TRBV6-5 and J usage is TRBJ1-1; 9 bases map to TRBD1. The CDR3 is made up of 14 amino acids. J was trimmed by 8 bases and V by 7 bases; bases with no gene match: 11. Germline V lookup: CDR1 MNHEY, CDR2 SVGAGI. CDR3 amino acids: CASTGNRGHREAFF. CDR3 bases: TGTGCCAGCACCGGTAACAGGGGGCACAGGGAAGCTTTCTTT.

The chain joins TRBV7-6 to TRBJ2-1, with a weak D call TRBD2 (5 bases). Germline CDR1 reads SGHVS; CDR2 reads FNYEAQ. V was pared by 1 base and J by 0 bases, with 7 bases between. The CDR3 is 15 residues long. The CDR3 DNA is TGTGCCAGCAGCTTAGGAGCGGACTCCTACAATGAGCAGTTCTTC. It encodes CASSLGADSYNEQFF.

The rearrangement joins TRBV7-9 to TRBJ2-1; TRBD1 agrees at 7 bases. The V gene's germline CDR1 is SEHNR and CDR2 FQNEAQ (reference sequence). After removal of 0 bases from V and 9 bases from J, the junction contained 5 bases not matched to a gene. The CDR3 spans 14 residues. CDR3 residues: CASSLAGGAGEQFF. The CDR3 region has the DNA TGTGCCAGCAGCTTAGCAGGGGGCGCGGGTGAGCAGTTCTTC.

The chain joins TRBV27 to TRBJ2-1, with D possibly TRBD1 on 5 matching bases. The germline gives CDR1 MNHEY, CDR2 SMNVEV (reference sequence). V was trimmed by 6 bases and J by 0 bases, leaving 18 bases between them. The CDR3 contains 17 residues. The CDR3 loop is CASRITRQSGSYNEQFF. DNA of the CDR3: TGTGCCAGCAGAATTACTCGACAGTCCGGCTCCTACAATGAGCAGTTCTTC.

The chain uses TRBV12-5 and TRBJ2-7, with a possible D match to TRBD1 (5 bases). Germline V lookup: CDR1 LGHNT, CDR2 FRNRAP. V lost 1 base, J lost 4 bases, and 11 bases lay in between. The CDR3 spans 14 residues. CDR3 amino acids: CASGLEGFRYEQYF. As DNA, the CDR3 is TGTGCTAGTGGTTTGGAGGGGTTTCGGTACGAGCAGTACTTC.

The chain links TRBV18 to TRBJ2-5; a possible D gene is TRBD2 (5 bases). The CDR3 has 12 residues. The V end was cut by 5 bases, the J end by 5 bases, with 9 bases between. Per germline, CDR1 KGHSH and CDR2 LQKENI. CDR3 residues: CASSVKRETQYF. The CDR3, as DNA: TGTGCCAGCTCAGTTAAGCGGGAGACCCAGTACTTC.

The chain carries TRBV7-2 and TRBJ2-1; D unresolved. The CDR3 extends over 15 amino acids. The V end lost 0 bases, the J end lost 0 bases, and 6 bases lay between the germline ends. Germline values: CDR1 SGHTA, CDR2 FQGNSA. In DNA form, the CDR3 reads TGTGCCAGCAGCTTAGCGAGGAGCTCCTACAATGAGCAGTTCTTC. It specifies CASSLARSSYNEQFF.

This chain links TRBV7-2 with TRBJ1-2; D not resolved. V lost 4 bases and J 8 bases, leaving 20 bases between the germline ends. Germline V CDR1 and CDR2: SGHTA, FQGNSA. This CDR3 region has 15 residues. The CDR3 DNA is TGTGCCAGCAGCTCCGCCGGGTCAGGAGCGGGGGGCTACACCTTC. Translation gives CASSSAGSGAGGYTF.

J is TRBJ2-2 and V is TRBV5-1; D is perhaps TRBD1 (6 bases). From germline, CDR1 is SGHRS and CDR2 YFSETQ. There are 15 residues in the CDR3. Trimming took 2 bases from V and 2 from J, leaving 10 bases between them. CDR3 DNA sequence: TGCGCCAGCAGCTTCAGGACAGCCAACACCGGGGAGCTGTTTTTT. This translates into CASSFRTANTGELFF. Full variable domain (rest looked up from reference TRBV5-1 and TRBJ2-2): KAGVTQTPRYLIKTRGQQVTLSCSPISGHRSVSWYQQTPGQGLQFLFEYFSETQRNKGNFPGRFSGRQFSNSRSEMNVSTLELGDSALYLCASSFRTANTGELFFGEGSRLTVL.

In this sample, this clone turned up a few times. This rearrangement joins TRBV12-5 to TRBJ1-1; D perhaps matches TRBD1 (5 bases). This CDR3 has 13 amino acids. CDR1 and CDR2 from the germline V gene are LGHNT and FRNRAP. Trimming removed 1 base at V and 5 bases at J, with 8 bases between. CDR3 residues: CASGLGGGTEAFF. The CDR3 nucleotides are TGTGCTAGTGGTTTGGGCGGGGGGACTGAAGCTTTCTTT.

V is TRBV4-2 and J is TRBJ2-3, with 9 bases identical to TRBD2. Germline lookup yields CDR1 LGHNA and CDR2 YNFKEQ. V lost 1 base to trimming and J lost 1 base; unmatched junction nucleotides: 3. The CDR3 is 16 amino acids. The CDR3 loop reads CASSQGEREGTDTQYF. The CDR3 nucleotides are TGTGCCAGCAGCCAAGGGGAGCGGGAGGGCACAGATACGCAGTATTTT.

The chain recombines TRBV27 with TRBJ2-1; possible D gene TRBD1, 5 bases. The CDR3 loop spans 14 amino acids. V lost 2 bases and J lost 4, with 9 bases in between. The germline gives CDR1 MNHEY, CDR2 SMNVEV (reference sequence). The CDR3 DNA is TGTGCCAGCAGTTTACGCACAGGATACAATGAGCAGTTCTTC. This translates into CASSLRTGYNEQFF.

V gene TRBV6-5 combines with J gene TRBJ2-3; TRBD2 is a possible D gene (5 bases). Germline CDR1 and CDR2: MNHEY and SVGAGI. V lost 0 bases and J 8 bases, leaving 9 bases between the germline ends. The CDR3 runs to 13 residues. The CDR3 region is CASSYSLGGTQYF. The CDR3 coding sequence is TGTGCCAGCAGTTACTCCCTAGGAGGTACGCAGTATTTT.

The gene calls are TRBV15 and TRBJ2-7; tentative D call: TRBD1 (6 bases). Germline V gene sequence: CDR1 LNHNV, CDR2 YYDKDF (reference sequence). The ends were cut back, 4 bases at V and 6 bases at J, with 13 bases in the middle. The CDR3 sequence is 13 residues long. The CDR3 region has the DNA TGTGCCACCAGCAACCCAGGGGAACGCGAGCAGTACTTC. It is translated as CATSNPGEREQYF.

This clone has a single count. This chain uses TRBV11-3 with TRBJ2-2; possibly TRBD2 for D (7 bases). The ends were cut back, 8 bases at V and 0 bases at J, with 10 bases in the middle. The CDR3 has 14 amino acids. Per the germline V gene, CDR1 is SGHNT and CDR2 is YENEEA. The CDR3, as DNA: TGTGCCAGCGCGGGGGCCTCGAACACCGGGGAGCTGTTTTTT. Protein sequence: CASAGASNTGELFF.

The V call is TRBV7-2, the J call TRBJ2-5; D may be TRBD1 (5 bases). Trimming stripped 0 bases from V and 4 bases from J, with 12 bases between. This CDR3 comprises 15 residues. Germline-derived CDR1 and CDR2 are SGHTA and FQGNSA. The CDR3 bases are TGTGCCAGCAGCTTAGCTTGGGGCTGGGGAGAGACCCAGTACTTC. Amino acid sequence: CASSLAWGWGETQYF.

This clone was seen just once. The J gene is TRBJ2-2, the V gene TRBV28; 8 bases match TRBD2. With V trimmed by 7 bases and J by 1 base, 14 bases remained unmatched. The CDR3 is made up of 18 amino acids. CDR1 and CDR2 (germline): MDHEN, SYDVKM. The chain's CDR3 is CASNHPLRSGGNTGELFF. DNA for the CDR3: TGTGCCAGCAACCACCCCCTCAGAAGCGGGGGGAACACCGGGGAGCTGTTTTTT.

The chain combines TRBV7-8 with TRBJ2-5, with 7 bases fitting TRBD2. V was pared by 5 bases and J by 1 base, with 10 bases of the junction left unmatched. The germline gives CDR1 SGHVS, CDR2 FQNEAQ. CDR3 length equals 16 residues. The DNA of the CDR3 is TGTGCCAGCAGCCCAGGGAGGGTATGGGGCCAAGAGACCCAGTACTTC. It translates to CASSPGRVWGQETQYF.

The chain is built from TRBV7-3 and TRBJ2-2; 9 nucleotides match TRBD1. The CDR3 is made up of 16 amino acids. Trimming removed 5 bases from V and 4 bases from J; junction bases left unmatched: 8. CDR1 SGHTA and CDR2 FQGTGA come from the germline V gene. The CDR3 region is CASSIRTGASTGELFF. In DNA, the CDR3 is TGTGCCAGCAGCATCCGGACAGGGGCATCCACCGGGGAGCTGTTTTTT.